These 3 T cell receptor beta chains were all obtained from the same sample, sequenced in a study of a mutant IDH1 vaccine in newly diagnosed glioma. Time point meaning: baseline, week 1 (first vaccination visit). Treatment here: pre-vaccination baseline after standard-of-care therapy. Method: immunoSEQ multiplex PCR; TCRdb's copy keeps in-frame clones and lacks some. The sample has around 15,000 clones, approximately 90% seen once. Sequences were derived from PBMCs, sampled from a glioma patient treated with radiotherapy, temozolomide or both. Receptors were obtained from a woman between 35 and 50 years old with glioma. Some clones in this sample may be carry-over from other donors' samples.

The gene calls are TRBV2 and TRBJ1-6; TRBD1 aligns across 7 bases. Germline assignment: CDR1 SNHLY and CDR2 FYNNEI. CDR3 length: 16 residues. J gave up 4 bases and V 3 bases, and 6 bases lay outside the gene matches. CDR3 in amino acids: CASSDYGTAYNSPLHF. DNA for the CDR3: TGTGCCAGCAGTGATTATGGGACAGCGTATAATTCACCCCTCCACTTT.

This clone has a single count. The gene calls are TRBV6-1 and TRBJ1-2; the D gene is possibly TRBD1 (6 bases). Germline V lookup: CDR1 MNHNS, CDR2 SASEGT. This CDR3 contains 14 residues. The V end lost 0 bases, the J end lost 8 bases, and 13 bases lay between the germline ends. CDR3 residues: CASSEAGGGGGYTF. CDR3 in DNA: TGTGCCAGCAGTGAAGCTGGAGGGGGTGGGGGCTACACCTTC.

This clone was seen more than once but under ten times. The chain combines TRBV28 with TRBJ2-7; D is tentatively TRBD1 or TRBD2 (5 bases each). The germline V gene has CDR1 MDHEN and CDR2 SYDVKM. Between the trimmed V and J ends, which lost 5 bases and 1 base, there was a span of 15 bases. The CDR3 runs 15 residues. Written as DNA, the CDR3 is TGTGCCAGCAGTCTACGGCCGGGACGGTCCTACGAGCAGTACTTC. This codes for CASSLRPGRSYEQYF.